Following are 9 T cell receptor beta chains from one sample sequenced in a study of cytomegalovirus exposure and HLA in healthy donors (TCRdb year 2017). The library was built by means of the immunoSEQ multiplex PCR assay. The multiplex PCR relied on a mix of 60 forward primers for TCR Vbeta segments and 13 reverse primers for TCR Jbeta segments. This is the immuneACCESS table as TCRdb keeps it, with only in-frame sequences that have V and J called. A part of the clones is gone; compared with another copy, unresolved V genes explain less than half, and the rest is unexplained. For this sample there are about 68,000 clones; approximately 78% appear just once. The biggest ten clones account for 5% to 8.5% of the sample. The sample taken for sequencing was PBMCs. Receptors originate from a human donor in good health.

The rearrangement uses TRBV9 and TRBJ2-3; 8 bases match TRBD2. This CDR3 has 16 amino acids. J gave up 1 base and V 2 bases, and 6 bases lay outside the gene matches. Germline loops: CDR1 SGDLS, CDR2 YYNGEE. The CDR3 loop reads CASSVTGGGRTDTQYF. Written as DNA, the CDR3 is TGTGCCAGCAGCGTGACCGGCGGGGGGCGCACAGATACGCAGTATTTT.

The V and J genes are TRBV5-1 and TRBJ2-6; D is ambiguous. The CDR3 sequence is 15 residues long. The germline V gene encodes CDR1 SGHRS and CDR2 YFSETQ. The V end lost 0 bases, the J end lost 0 bases, and 4 bases lay between the germline ends. The CDR3 nucleotides are TGCGCCAGCAGCTTGGATAGCTCTGGGGCCAACGTCCTGACTTTC. As protein: CASSLDSSGANVLTF.

The chain uses TRBV6-6 and TRBJ2-1; D is unclear. Trimming cost V 6 bases and J 4 bases, with 13 bases left between them. The germline V gene encodes CDR1 MNHNY and CDR2 SVGAGI (reference sequence). The CDR3 is 14 residues long. CDR3 loop: CASRLPPLYNEQFF. For the CDR3, the DNA is TGTGCCAGCAGACTGCCGCCCCTTTACAATGAGCAGTTCTTC.

V is TRBV28 and J is TRBJ1-5, with 7 bases aligning to TRBD1. With 10 bases clipped from V and 3 bases from J, the junction kept 12 bases outside the gene matches. Germline V gene data show CDR1 as MDHEN and CDR2 as SYDVKM. The CDR3 loop spans 15 amino acids. The CDR3 spells CATARGDRVNQPQHF. In DNA form, the CDR3 reads TGTGCCACCGCAAGGGGCGACAGGGTCAATCAGCCCCAGCATTTT.

The chain employs TRBV5-4 and TRBJ2-3; 7 bases are shared with TRBD2. The CDR3 length is 14 residues. The J segment lost 6 bases and the V segment lost 3 bases, leaving 7 bases of the junction unmatched. The germline CDR1 and CDR2 sequences are SGHNT and YYREEE (reference sequence). The CDR3 region is CASSWGEGGDTQYF. CDR3 nucleotide sequence: TGTGCCAGCAGCTGGGGGGAGGGCGGGGATACGCAGTATTTT.

This clone appeared once. The gene calls are TRBV21-1 and TRBJ1-4; the table calls TRBD1, which could not be checked here. TRBV21-1 corresponds to a pseudogene. CDR3 length: 17 amino acids. The CDR3 bases are TGTGCCAGCAGCATCTTCACAGGGGGCGCAGCTAATGAAAAACTGTTTTTT. Translating gives CASSIFTGGAANEKLFF.

The V and J genes are TRBV5-1 and TRBJ1-6; D not certain. The ends were cut back, 3 bases at V and 11 bases at J, with 18 bases in the middle. Germline V gene data show CDR1 as SGHRS and CDR2 as YFSETQ. The CDR3 is made up of 15 amino acids. Written as DNA, the CDR3 is TGCGCCAGCAGCTCGGGCCCGGGGTCTGGGACACCCCTCCACTTT. It translates to CASSSGPGSGTPLHF.

The table lists this clone with a few counts. V and J are TRBV4-2 and TRBJ1-1; D is unclear. Trimming pared 0 bases from V and 4 bases from J, leaving 6 bases between. The CDR3 totals 13 residues. CDR1 is LGHNA, CDR2 YNFKEQ, per germline. CDR3 nucleotides: TGTGCCAGCAGCCAAGATTCGGGCACTGAAGCTTTCTTT. This gives the protein CASSQDSGTEAFF.

V usage is TRBV5-1 and J usage is TRBJ2-1; 11 bases line up with TRBD2. CDR1 is SGHRS and CDR2 is YFSETQ in the germline V gene. This CDR3 has 14 amino acids. Unmatched junction bases numbered 5, after V lost 4 bases and J lost 8 bases. For the CDR3, the DNA is TGCGCCAGCAGCAGACTAGCGGGGACGGATGAGCAGTTCTTC. It is translated as CASSRLAGTDEQFF.